This T cell receptor (beta chain) is drawn from a study of regulatory T cells in long-lasting Graves disease. The overall study: Patients met the persistent Graves' disease definition after over 5 years of antithyroid drugs with positive TSH receptor antibodies.

This clonotype appeared many times. Time point meaning: persistent/refractory GD, antithyroid drugs over 5 years with positive TRAb. The TCR library was made from RNA extracted from PBMCs. Researchers made TCR beta libraries by using iRepertoire HTBI primers and running Arm-PCR on CDR3 regions. Via MiXCR, TCRdb re-called the multiplex PCR reads, giving one row per CDR3 protein. The table shows 310,000 or so distinct CDR3 sequences, with 20% to 25% occurring only once. The starting material was peripheral blood mononuclear cells (PBMCs), obtained when the disease was refractory, from a patient treated with antithyroid drugs. The receptor was isolated from a female donor with Graves disease.

The CDR3: CASSAGTSGRSYEQYF. In DNA, the CDR3 is TGCGCCAGCAGCGCCGGGACTAGCGGGAGAAGCTACGAGCAGTACTTC. V and J are TRBV5-1 and TRBJ2-7; 14 bases align to TRBD2. Germline V gene data show CDR1 as SGHRS and CDR2 as YFSETQ. J was trimmed by 3 bases and V by 4 bases; bases with no gene match: 6. This CDR3 has 16 amino acids.